This TCR beta chain was observed in a study of technical replicates of blood from several donors. Clones were read by immunoSEQ multiplex PCR, and TCRdb kept only the in-frame ones, dropping some. The table records 70,000 or so clones, 92% of them present only once. There are 17 residues in the CDR3. Germline V lookup: CDR1 SGHNT, CDR2 YENEEA. Unmatched junction bases numbered 8, after V lost 5 bases and J lost 1 base. This TCR was sampled from a human donor in good health. The rearrangement links TRBV11-3 to TRBJ2-2, with 9 bases lining up with TRBD2. The sample taken for sequencing was T cells isolated from PBMCs. The CDR3 sequence: CASSIFSGSLNTGELFF. As DNA, the CDR3 is TGTGCCAGCAGCATTTTTAGCGGGAGCCTGAACACCGGGGAGCTGTTTTTT.